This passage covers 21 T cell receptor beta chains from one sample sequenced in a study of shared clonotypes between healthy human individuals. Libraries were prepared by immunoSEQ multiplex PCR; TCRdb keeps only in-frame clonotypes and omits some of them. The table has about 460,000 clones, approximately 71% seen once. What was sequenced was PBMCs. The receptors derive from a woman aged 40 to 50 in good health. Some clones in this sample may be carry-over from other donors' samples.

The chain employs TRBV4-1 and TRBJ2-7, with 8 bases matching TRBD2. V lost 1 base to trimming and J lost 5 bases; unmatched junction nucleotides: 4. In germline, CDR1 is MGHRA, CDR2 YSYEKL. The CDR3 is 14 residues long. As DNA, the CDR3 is TGCGCCAGCAGCCAAGGGTCAGCGGGAGACGAGCAGTACTTC. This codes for CASSQGSAGDEQYF.

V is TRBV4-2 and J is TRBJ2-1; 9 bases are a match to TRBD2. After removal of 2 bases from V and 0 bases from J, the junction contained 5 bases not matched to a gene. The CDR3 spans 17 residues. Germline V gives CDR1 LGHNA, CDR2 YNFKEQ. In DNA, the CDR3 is TGTGCCAGCAGCCAACAATATAGCGGGAGCTCCTACAATGAGCAGTTCTTC. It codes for CASSQQYSGSSYNEQFF.

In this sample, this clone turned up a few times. In DNA form, the CDR3 reads TGTGCCAGCAGGCGGGCCACTCGGGGGACCCAGTACTTC. The encoded protein is CASRRATRGTQYF. V usage is TRBV11-1 and J usage is TRBJ2-5, with TRBD2 as a possible D gene (5 bases). Deletions cut 6 bases from V and 7 bases from J, with 15 bases between. Germline lookup yields CDR1 SGHAT and CDR2 FQDESV (reference sequence). There are 13 residues in the CDR3.

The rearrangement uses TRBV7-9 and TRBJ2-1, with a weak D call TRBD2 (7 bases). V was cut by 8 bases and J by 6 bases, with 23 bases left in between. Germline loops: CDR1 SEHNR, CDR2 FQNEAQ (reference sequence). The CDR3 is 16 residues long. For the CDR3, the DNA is TGTGCCAGCCGCCTTGGGGGCGGGAGTTTGGGCAATGAGCAGTTCTTC. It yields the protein CASRLGGGSLGNEQFF.

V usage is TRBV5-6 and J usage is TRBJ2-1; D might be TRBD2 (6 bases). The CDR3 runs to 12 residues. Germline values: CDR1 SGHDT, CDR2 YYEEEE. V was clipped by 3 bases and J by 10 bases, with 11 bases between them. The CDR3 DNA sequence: TGTGCCAGCAGCTACTGGGACTCCGAGCAGTTCTTC. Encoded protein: CASSYWDSEQFF.

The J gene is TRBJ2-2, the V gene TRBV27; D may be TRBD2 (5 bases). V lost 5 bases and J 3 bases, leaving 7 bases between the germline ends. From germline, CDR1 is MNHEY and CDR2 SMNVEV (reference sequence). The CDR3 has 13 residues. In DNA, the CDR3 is TGTGCCAGCAGTGAGGGATACACCGGGGAGCTGTTTTTT. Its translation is CASSEGYTGELFF.

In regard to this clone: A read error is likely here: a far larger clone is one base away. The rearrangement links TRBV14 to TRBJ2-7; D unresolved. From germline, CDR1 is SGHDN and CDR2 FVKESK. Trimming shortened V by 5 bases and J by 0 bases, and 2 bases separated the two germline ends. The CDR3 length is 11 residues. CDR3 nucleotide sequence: TGTGCCAGCAGCTACTCCTACGAGCAGTACTTC. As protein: CASSYSYEQYF.

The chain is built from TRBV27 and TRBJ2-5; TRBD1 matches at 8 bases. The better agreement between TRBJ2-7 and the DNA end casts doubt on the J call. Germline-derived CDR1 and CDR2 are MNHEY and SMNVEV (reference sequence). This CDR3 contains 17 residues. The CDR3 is CASSLGPPGGVSYEQYF. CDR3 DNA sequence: TGTGCCAGCAGTTTAGGTCCTCCAGGGGGCGTCAGTTACGAGCAGTACTTC.

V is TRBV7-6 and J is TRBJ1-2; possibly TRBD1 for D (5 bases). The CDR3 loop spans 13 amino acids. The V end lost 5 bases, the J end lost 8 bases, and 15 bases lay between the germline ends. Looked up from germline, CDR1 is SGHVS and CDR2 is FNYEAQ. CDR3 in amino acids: CASSPWAGFGYTF. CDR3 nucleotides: TGTGCCAGCAGCCCTTGGGCAGGGTTCGGCTACACCTTC.

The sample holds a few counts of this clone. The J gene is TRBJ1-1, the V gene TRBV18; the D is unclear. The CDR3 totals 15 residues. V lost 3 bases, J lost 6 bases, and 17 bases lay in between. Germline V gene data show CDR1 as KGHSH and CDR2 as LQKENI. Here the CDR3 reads CASSPPGWEGSEAFF. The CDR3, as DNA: TGTGCCAGCTCACCTCCGGGTTGGGAGGGCTCTGAAGCTTTCTTT.

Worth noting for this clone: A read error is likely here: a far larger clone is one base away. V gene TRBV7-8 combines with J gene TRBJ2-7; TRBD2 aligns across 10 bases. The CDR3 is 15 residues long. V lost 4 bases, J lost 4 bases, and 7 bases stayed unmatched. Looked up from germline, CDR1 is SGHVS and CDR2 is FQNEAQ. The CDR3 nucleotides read TGTGCCAGCAGCTCCCGGAAACTAGCGGGATACGAGCAGTACTTC. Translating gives CASSSRKLAGYEQYF.

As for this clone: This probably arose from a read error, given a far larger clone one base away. This chain's CDR3 is CASTRAGGDTGELFF. CDR3 in DNA: TGTGCCAGCACCCGCGCAGGGGGGGACACCGGGGAGCTGTTTTTT. The rearrangement joins TRBV6-4 to TRBJ2-2; D possibly uses TRBD1 or TRBD2 (7 bases each). Germline V gene lookup returns CDR1 MRHNA and CDR2 SNTAGT. This CDR3 is built from 15 residues. Trimming stripped 7 bases from V and 3 bases from J, with 15 bases between.

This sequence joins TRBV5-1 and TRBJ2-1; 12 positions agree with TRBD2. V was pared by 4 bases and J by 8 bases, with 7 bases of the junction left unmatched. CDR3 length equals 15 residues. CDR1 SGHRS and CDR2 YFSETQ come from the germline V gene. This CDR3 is CASSTRTSGNDEQFF. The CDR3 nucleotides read TGCGCCAGCAGCACCCGGACTAGCGGGAACGATGAGCAGTTCTTC.

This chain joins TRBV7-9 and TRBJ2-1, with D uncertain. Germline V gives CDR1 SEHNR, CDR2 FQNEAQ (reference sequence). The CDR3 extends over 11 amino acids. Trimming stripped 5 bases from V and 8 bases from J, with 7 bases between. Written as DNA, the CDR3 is TGTGCCAGCAGCCCGGCAGATGAGCAGTTCTTC. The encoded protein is CASSPADEQFF.

The CDR3 sequence is CASSPPVNTGELFF. As DNA, the CDR3 is TGCGCCAGCAGCCCCCCAGTGAACACCGGGGAGCTGTTTTTT. This chain connects TRBV4-1 to TRBJ2-2; D ambiguous. This CDR3 has 14 amino acids. V was clipped by 4 bases and J by 1 base, with 7 bases between them. Germline-derived CDR1 and CDR2 are MGHRA and YSYEKL.

CDR3 bases: TGTGCCAGCAGCGTAGGGTCCATGCCCCAAGAGACCCAGTACTTC. Translating it yields CASSVGSMPQETQYF. J is TRBJ2-5 and V is TRBV9, with D unclear. Germline V lookup: CDR1 SGDLS, CDR2 YYNGEE. Deletions cut 0 bases from V and 1 base from J, with 10 bases between. This CDR3 is built from 15 residues.

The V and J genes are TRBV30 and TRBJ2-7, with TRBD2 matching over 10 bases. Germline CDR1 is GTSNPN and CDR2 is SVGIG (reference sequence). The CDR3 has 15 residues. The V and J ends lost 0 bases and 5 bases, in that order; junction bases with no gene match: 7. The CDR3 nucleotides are TGTGCCTGGAGTGTCTCTAGCGGGAGCAGAAACGAGCAGTACTTC. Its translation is CAWSVSSGSRNEQYF.

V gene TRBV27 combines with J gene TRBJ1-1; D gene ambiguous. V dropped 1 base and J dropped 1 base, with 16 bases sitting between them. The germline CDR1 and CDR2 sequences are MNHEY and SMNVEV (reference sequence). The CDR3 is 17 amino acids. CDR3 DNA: TGTGCCAGCAGTTTATTAATCACTAGTCGTGCGAACACTGAAGCTTTCTTT. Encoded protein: CASSLLITSRANTEAFF.

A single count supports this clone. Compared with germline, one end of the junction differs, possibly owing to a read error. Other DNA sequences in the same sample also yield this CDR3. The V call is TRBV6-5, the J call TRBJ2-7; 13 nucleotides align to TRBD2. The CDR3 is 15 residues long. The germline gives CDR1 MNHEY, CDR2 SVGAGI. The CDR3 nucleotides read TGTGCCAGCAGTCCTGGACTAGCGGGAGTTCACGAGCAGTACTTT. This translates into CASSPGLAGVHEQYF.

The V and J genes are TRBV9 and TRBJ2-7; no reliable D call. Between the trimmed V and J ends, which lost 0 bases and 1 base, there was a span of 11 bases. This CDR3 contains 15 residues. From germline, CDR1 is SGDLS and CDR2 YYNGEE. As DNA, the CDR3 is TGTGCCAGCAGCGTAGGACCGGACGTTTCCTACGAGCAGTACTTC. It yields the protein CASSVGPDVSYEQYF. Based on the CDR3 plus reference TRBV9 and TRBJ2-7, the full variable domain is DSGVTQTPKHLITATGQRVTLRCSPRSGDLSVYWYQQSLDQGLQFLIQYYNGEERAKGNILERFSAQQFPDLHSELNLSSLELGDSALYFCASSVGPDVSYEQYFGPGTRLTVT.

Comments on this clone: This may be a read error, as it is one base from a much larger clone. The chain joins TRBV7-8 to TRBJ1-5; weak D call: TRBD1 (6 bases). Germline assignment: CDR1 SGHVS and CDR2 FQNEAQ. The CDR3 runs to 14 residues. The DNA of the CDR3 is TGTGCCAGCAGCCCCGGACAGTACAATCAGCTCCAGCATTTT. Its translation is CASSPGQYNQLQHF.